The 26 T cell receptor beta chains given below trace back to one sample, sequenced in a study of immune evolution from preneoplasia to lung adenocarcinoma. Profiling relied on immunoSEQ multiplex PCR, and the TCRdb table lists in-frame clones only, not all of them. The table records about 3,400 clones, 65% to 80% of them present only once. Sequencing was carried out using FFPE lung adenocarcinoma in situ tissue. The receptors stem from a person between 60 and 79 years old with lung adenocarcinoma.

V is TRBV5-4 and J is TRBJ2-4, with 7 nucleotides matching TRBD2. Germline assignment: CDR1 SGHNT and CDR2 YYREEE (reference sequence). There are 17 residues in the CDR3. With V trimmed by 3 bases and J by 0 bases, 9 bases remained unmatched. Here the CDR3 reads CASSSGGGVKAKNIQYF. The DNA for the CDR3 is TGTGCCAGCAGCTCGGGCGGGGGTGTAAAAGCCAAAAACATTCAGTACTTC.

This clone showed up just a few times. The chain has TRBV9 and TRBJ2-4; 10 bases match TRBD2. V shed 4 bases, J shed 7 bases, and the junction held 8 bases outside the gene matches. The CDR3 is made up of 15 amino acids. Germline V CDR1 and CDR2: SGDLS, YYNGEE. CDR3 bases: TGTGCCAGCAGCCAGGCAGCGGGGGGGCGCAACATTCAGTACTTC. Translating gives CASSQAAGGRNIQYF.

The chain employs TRBV2 and TRBJ1-2; D is unresolved. CDR3 length equals 10 residues. V was clipped by 6 bases and J by 8 bases, with 7 bases between them. Germline values: CDR1 SNHLY, CDR2 FYNNEI. In DNA form, the CDR3 reads TGTGCCAGCAGGGGAATCGGCTACACCTTC. This sequence encodes CASRGIGYTF. Variable domain in full (rest from reference TRBV2 and TRBJ1-2): EPEVTQTPSHQVTQMGQEVILRCVPISNHLYFYWYRQILGQKVEFLVSFYNNEISEKSEIFDDQFSVERPDGSNFTLKIRSTKLEDSAMYFCASRGIGYTFGSGTRLTVV.

The V and J genes are TRBV9 and TRBJ2-7; the D gene is possibly TRBD2 (5 bases). V lost 2 bases to trimming and J lost 1 base, with 16 bases between them. Germline CDR1 reads SGDLS; CDR2 reads YYNGEE. CDR3 length: 16 residues. The DNA of the CDR3 is TGTGCCAGCAGCGTCAGCGGATCAGTTTCTTCCTACGAGCAGTACTTC. Translating gives CASSVSGSVSSYEQYF.

V gene TRBV6-6 combines with J gene TRBJ2-1; the D gene is possibly TRBD1 (5 bases). The CDR3 is made up of 12 amino acids. CDR1 is MNHNY and CDR2 is SVGAGI in the germline V gene (reference sequence). The V and J ends lost 3 bases and 8 bases respectively, with 8 bases between them. CDR3 residues: CASSYTGDEQFF. The CDR3 DNA follows: TGTGCCAGCAGTTATACAGGTGATGAGCAGTTCTTC.

V usage is TRBV5-6 and J usage is TRBJ2-1; 10 nucleotides match TRBD2. The CDR3 runs 15 residues. Germline lookup yields CDR1 SGHDT and CDR2 YYEEEE. V trimming: 2 bases; J trimming: 4 bases; junction bases outside the gene matches: 3. The CDR3 protein is CASSFSGGNYNEQFF. As DNA, the CDR3 is TGTGCCAGCAGCTTTAGCGGGGGGAATTACAATGAGCAGTTCTTC.

The CDR3 here is CASSPTLGQGSYEQYF. The CDR3 DNA is TGTGCCAGCAGCCCCACTCTGGGACAGGGCTCCTACGAGCAGTACTTC. V and J are TRBV7-3 and TRBJ2-7; TRBD1 agrees at 9 bases. With V trimmed by 5 bases and J by 0 bases, 8 bases remained unmatched. Germline lookup yields CDR1 SGHTA and CDR2 FQGTGA. CDR3 size: 16 residues.

The V call is TRBV2, the J call TRBJ2-7; tentatively, D is TRBD1 or TRBD2 (5 bases each). The CDR3 loop spans 12 amino acids. Trimming shortened V by 1 base and J by 13 bases, and 14 bases separated the two germline ends. CDR1 is SNHLY and CDR2 is FYNNEI in the germline V gene. In DNA, the CDR3 is TGTGCCAGCAGTGAAGAACGGGACCCCTTTTACTTC. Protein sequence: CASSEERDPFYF.

The chain employs TRBV5-6 and TRBJ1-3, with D possibly TRBD1 on 5 matching bases. The V and J ends lost 0 bases and 0 bases respectively, with 13 bases between them. CDR3 length: 17 residues. The germline V gene has CDR1 SGHDT and CDR2 YYEEEE. As DNA, the CDR3 is TGTGCCAGCAGCTTGGAAGAAGACAGCCCCTCTGGAAACACCATATATTTT. It yields the protein CASSLEEDSPSGNTIYF.

The rearrangement links TRBV29-1 to TRBJ2-3; maybe TRBD2 (6 bases). The V and J ends lost 8 bases and 1 base respectively, with 19 bases between them. This CDR3 region has 15 residues. Germline loops: CDR1 SQVTM, CDR2 ANQGSEA. The CDR3 reads CSLSGDTQGTDTQYF. The CDR3 bases are TGCAGCCTATCGGGAGACACACAGGGCACAGATACGCAGTATTTT.

In this sample, this clone turned up a few times. The V gene is TRBV2, the J gene TRBJ1-2; the D gene is possibly TRBD1 (5 bases). This CDR3 has 16 amino acids. From germline, CDR1 is SNHLY and CDR2 FYNNEI. Trimming left V 2 bases short and J 2 bases short, with 15 bases between. The CDR3, as DNA: TGTGCCAGCAGTGAATTGGGGGACGGAGGGAACTATGGCTACACCTTC. Residues: CASSELGDGGNYGYTF.

V is TRBV30 and J is TRBJ2-2, with a tentative D call TRBD1 (6 bases). From germline, CDR1 is GTSNPN and CDR2 SVGIG (reference sequence). Trimming removed 6 bases from V and 6 bases from J, with 20 bases in between. The CDR3 is 15 amino acids. The CDR3 region is CACPQGMVTAGELFF. In DNA form, the CDR3 reads TGTGCCTGCCCGCAGGGGATGGTAACGGCCGGGGAGCTGTTTTTT.

The chain combines TRBV6-1 with TRBJ2-7, with D unresolved. Trimming stripped 1 base from V and 2 bases from J, with 6 bases between. CDR3 size: 13 residues. Germline CDR1 MNHNS, CDR2 SASEGT. The CDR3 DNA reads as TGTGCCAGCAGTGAAGACAGACCCTACGAGCAGTACTTC. It is translated as CASSEDRPYEQYF.

CDR3 in amino acids: CASSSGRKDTQYF. The CDR3 DNA sequence: TGTGCCAGCAGTTCCGGGCGAAAAGATACGCAGTATTTT. The chain has TRBV7-2 and TRBJ2-3; no clear D gene. The CDR3 runs 13 residues. V shed 6 bases and J shed 5 bases, with 12 bases lying between them. CDR1 SGHTA and CDR2 FQGNSA come from the germline V gene.

The chain is built from TRBV5-5 and TRBJ2-4; D perhaps matches TRBD2 (6 bases). This CDR3 is built from 16 residues. Trimming took off 3 bases at V and 2 bases at J, with 15 bases between the two ends. CDR1 SGHKS and CDR2 YYEKEE come from the germline V gene (reference sequence). In DNA, the CDR3 is TGTGCCAGCAGCTCCCGGGACTGGGTGTCCAAAAACATTCAGTACTTC. This codes for CASSSRDWVSKNIQYF.

The J gene is TRBJ2-7, the V gene TRBV4-3, with 13 bases lining up with TRBD2. Germline V gene data show CDR1 as LGHNA and CDR2 as YSLEER. The CDR3 has 17 residues. Germline trimming cut 0 bases from V and 7 bases from J; bases unmatched to any gene: 9. CDR3 sequence reads: CASSQDLRLAGGGEQYF. The CDR3 DNA is TGCGCCAGCAGCCAAGATCTCCGACTAGCGGGGGGAGGGGAGCAGTACTTC.

This clone occurred a few times. This same CDR3 is encoded by further DNA sequences in the sample. J is TRBJ2-1 and V is TRBV10-1; TRBD2 is a possible D gene (6 bases). This CDR3 has 14 residues. From germline, CDR1 is WNHNN and CDR2 SYGVQD (reference sequence). Trimming stripped 2 bases from V and 7 bases from J, with 12 bases between. In DNA form, the CDR3 reads TGCGCCAGCAGTGAGGGGGGGACCGTTAATGAGCAGTTCTTC. It specifies CASSEGGTVNEQFF.

The chain joins TRBV5-1 to TRBJ1-6; D remains unclear. Trimming took off 8 bases at V and 9 bases at J, with 15 bases between the two ends. Germline V gene lookup returns CDR1 SGHRS and CDR2 YFSETQ. The CDR3 consists of 13 residues. The CDR3 loop reads CARIRAPGSPLHF. Here the CDR3 DNA reads TGCGCCAGGATACGAGCCCCGGGTTCACCCCTCCACTTT.

The V and J genes are TRBV19 and TRBJ1-5; no clear D. Germline V gene sequence: CDR1 LNHDA, CDR2 SQIVND (reference sequence). V was clipped by 6 bases and J by 0 bases, with 9 bases between them. The CDR3 loop spans 14 amino acids. CDR3 region: CASRIRNSNQPQHF. DNA for the CDR3: TGTGCCAGTAGGATAAGAAATAGCAATCAGCCCCAGCATTTT.

The chain recombines TRBV5-4 with TRBJ2-1; D is ambiguous. This CDR3 has 17 residues. The germline V gene encodes CDR1 SGHNT and CDR2 YYREEE (reference sequence). V lost 4 bases to trimming and J lost 0 bases, with 17 bases between them. Written as DNA, the CDR3 is TGTGCCAGCAGCGGGCTCCCGTTTGAGAGCTCCTACAATGAGCAGTTCTTC. It specifies CASSGLPFESSYNEQFF.

This clone was recorded a few times. The sample contains more than one DNA sequence encoding this CDR3. V usage is TRBV9 and J usage is TRBJ1-1; maybe TRBD1 (6 bases). Germline V gene lookup returns CDR1 SGDLS and CDR2 YYNGEE. There are 15 residues in the CDR3. V lost 0 bases to trimming and J lost 4 bases, with 13 bases between them. CDR3 DNA sequence: TGTGCCAGCAGCGTAGATACAGGGTTGGGCACTGAAGCTTTCTTT. This codes for CASSVDTGLGTEAFF.

The rearrangement joins TRBV5-4 to TRBJ1-2; possibly TRBD1 for D (6 bases). Trimming cost V 2 bases and J 9 bases, with 20 bases left between them. From germline, CDR1 is SGHNT and CDR2 YYREEE (reference sequence). The length of the CDR3 is 15 residues. The CDR3 DNA reads TGTGCCAGCAGCTTACCGGGACAATACGAGAATAGCTACACCTTC. Translated, it gives CASSLPGQYENSYTF.

This chain connects TRBV25-1 to TRBJ2-5; 9 bases fit TRBD1. CDR1 and CDR2 (germline): MGHDK, SYGVNS. This CDR3 region has 14 residues. V gave up 6 bases and J gave up 1 base; unmatched junction bases: 3. CDR3 sequence: CASRDRGIQETQYF. CDR3 sequence (DNA): TGTGCCAGCAGGGACAGGGGAATCCAAGAGACCCAGTACTTC.

The chain links TRBV9 to TRBJ2-6; the D call may be TRBD1 or TRBD2 (6 bases each). The germline CDR1 and CDR2 sequences are SGDLS and YYNGEE. Trimming left V 4 bases short and J 1 base short, with 15 bases between. There are 17 residues in the CDR3. CDR3 in amino acids: CASSSLGGASGANVLTF. CDR3 nucleotide sequence: TGTGCCAGCAGCTCGCTCGGGGGCGCATCTGGGGCCAACGTCCTGACTTTC.

The chain employs TRBV29-1 and TRBJ2-3; no clear D. Germline CDR1 is SQVTM and CDR2 is ANQGSEA. The CDR3 runs 12 residues. The V gene lost 3 bases and the J gene lost 6 bases, with 10 bases spanning the gap. This chain's CDR3 is CSVEGNRDTQYF. The CDR3 DNA is TGCAGCGTTGAGGGGAATCGGGATACGCAGTATTTT.

In this sample, this clone turned up a few times. The genes are TRBV29-1 and TRBJ1-2; D call uncertain. Trimming pared 0 bases from V and 3 bases from J, leaving 8 bases between. This CDR3 is 13 amino acids long. CDR1 is SQVTM, CDR2 ANQGSEA, per germline. CDR3 in DNA: TGCAGCGTTGAAGAAGGAGAGGACTATGGCTACACCTTC. Protein: CSVEEGEDYGYTF.